The 26 T cell receptor beta chains given below trace back to one sample, sequenced in a study of cytomegalovirus exposure and HLA in healthy donors. Here immunoSEQ multiplex PCR was the method, and the copy in TCRdb shows in-frame clones only, minus some. The sample has hundreds of thousands of clones, about 90% seen once. The sample was PBMCs. The receptors derive from a woman in her twenties or thirties in good health and CMV-seronegative.

This clone was seen just once. CDR3 nucleotide sequence: TGCGCCAGCAGCTTGGCCGGGGGGACCGGGGAGCTGTTTTTT. It is translated as CASSLAGGTGELFF. This chain links TRBV5-1 with TRBJ2-2; TRBD2 matches at 7 bases. The V gene's germline CDR1 is SGHRS and CDR2 YFSETQ. V lost 0 bases to trimming and J lost 5 bases; unmatched junction nucleotides: 1. This CDR3 spans 14 amino acids. Complete variable domain (other parts from reference TRBV5-1 and TRBJ2-2): KAGVTQTPRYLIKTRGQQVTLSCSPISGHRSVSWYQQTPGQGLQFLFEYFSETQRNKGNFPGRFSGRQFSNSRSEMNVSTLELGDSALYLCASSLAGGTGELFFGEGSRLTVL.

The V gene is TRBV4-3, the J gene TRBJ2-3, with D maybe TRBD2 (5 bases). The V gene's germline CDR1 is LGHNA and CDR2 YSLEER. Trimming cost V 1 base and J 0 bases, with 5 bases left between them. This CDR3 spans 14 amino acids. Written as DNA, the CDR3 is TGCGCCAGCAGCCAAGGGACTAGCACAGATACGCAGTATTTT. This gives the protein CASSQGTSTDTQYF.

The chain recombines TRBV28 with TRBJ1-5; weak D call: TRBD1 (5 bases). Trimming took off 9 bases at V and 7 bases at J, with 22 bases between the two ends. The germline gives CDR1 MDHEN, CDR2 SYDVKM. CDR3 size: 15 residues. The CDR3 bases are TGTGCCAGTCATGAGATAAGGGACTCGGGCCAGCCCCAGCATTTT. This codes for CASHEIRDSGQPQHF.

The chain links TRBV14 to TRBJ2-7, with D maybe TRBD1 (6 bases). This CDR3 is 15 amino acids long. V was shortened by 1 base and J by 6 bases, with 16 bases between the two germline ends. Germline lookup yields CDR1 SGHDN and CDR2 FVKESK. The CDR3: CASSQVITGLREQYF. CDR3 bases: TGTGCCAGCAGCCAAGTAATAACAGGGTTACGCGAGCAGTACTTC.

The V gene is TRBV7-2, the J gene TRBJ2-5; D remains unclear. CDR1 SGHTA and CDR2 FQGNSA come from the germline V gene. This CDR3 has 14 residues. Trimming left V 3 bases short and J 1 base short, with 9 bases between. In DNA form, the CDR3 reads TGTGCCAGCAGCTTCGGGCAGCTCCAAGAGACCCAGTACTTC. This gives the protein CASSFGQLQETQYF.

The V gene is TRBV18, the J gene TRBJ2-7, with TRBD1 matching 7 bases. This CDR3 spans 14 amino acids. V was pared by 3 bases and J by 4 bases, with 6 bases of the junction left unmatched. Germline assignment: CDR1 KGHSH and CDR2 LQKENI. CDR3 DNA sequence: TGTGCCAGCTCACCGGGGACAGAGATTTACGAGCAGTACTTC. Translation gives CASSPGTEIYEQYF.

A remark on this clone: Distinct nucleotide sequences in the sample also encode this CDR3. The V gene is TRBV7-2, the J gene TRBJ2-3; the D gene is possibly TRBD2 (6 bases). The V gene's germline CDR1 is SGHTA and CDR2 FQGNSA. Trimming shortened V by 1 base and J by 2 bases, and 10 bases separated the two germline ends. The CDR3 runs 15 residues. CDR3 loop: CASSLVGGPTDTQYF. DNA for the CDR3: TGTGCCAGCAGCTTAGTGGGGGGACCCACAGATACGCAGTATTTT.

The V and J genes are TRBV19 and TRBJ1-5, with D perhaps matching TRBD1 (5 bases). Per germline, CDR1 LNHDA and CDR2 SQIVND (reference sequence). The V gene lost 3 bases and the J gene lost 5 bases, with 20 bases spanning the gap. The CDR3 extends over 17 amino acids. Here the CDR3 reads CASSIRVVRDRYQPQHF. CDR3 nucleotide sequence: TGTGCCAGTAGTATTAGGGTTGTCAGGGACCGATATCAGCCCCAGCATTTT.

This clone showed up just once. The CDR3 region is CASSVGSGLVYEQYF. CDR3 DNA: TGTGCCAGCAGCGTAGGCTCCGGACTAGTTTACGAGCAGTACTTC. The chain recombines TRBV9 with TRBJ2-7; 7 bases line up with TRBD2. Germline CDR1 reads SGDLS; CDR2 reads YYNGEE. The CDR3 loop spans 15 amino acids. Germline trimming cut 0 bases from V and 4 bases from J; bases unmatched to any gene: 7.

This clone has just one count. J is TRBJ2-7 and V is TRBV25-1; either TRBD1 or TRBD2 may supply D (5 bases each). Germline V gene lookup returns CDR1 MGHDK and CDR2 SYGVNS. The CDR3 has 13 amino acids. V was clipped by 5 bases and J by 3 bases, with 11 bases between them. For the CDR3, the DNA is TGTGCCAGCAGTCGTGGGGGAAACTACGAGCAGTACTTC. Protein product: CASSRGGNYEQYF.

The chain employs TRBV9 and TRBJ2-1, with D tentatively TRBD1 or TRBD2 (5 bases each). V lost 0 bases, J lost 8 bases, and 15 bases lay in between. Germline V CDR1 and CDR2: SGDLS, YYNGEE. The CDR3 spans 15 residues. In DNA form, the CDR3 reads TGTGCCAGCAGCGTAGCACCAGGGACGGGCGATGAGCAGTTCTTC. This encodes CASSVAPGTGDEQFF.

V gene TRBV27 combines with J gene TRBJ1-2; D is perhaps TRBD1 (5 bases). Germline assignment: CDR1 MNHEY and CDR2 SMNVEV (reference sequence). CDR3 length: 15 amino acids. The germline V and J ends were trimmed by 5 bases and 0 bases, with 13 bases remaining between them. CDR3 bases: TGTGCCAGCAGTCTGAGGCCAGGGACTAACTATGGCTACACCTTC. Translated: CASSLRPGTNYGYTF.

The V call is TRBV27, the J call TRBJ1-4; D gene uncertain. V lost 4 bases and J lost 8, with 20 bases in between. The length of the CDR3 is 16 residues. CDR1 is MNHEY, CDR2 SMNVEV, per germline (reference sequence). CDR3 residues: CASSSVWRTADEKLFF. In DNA, the CDR3 is TGTGCCAGCAGTTCCGTATGGAGGACGGCGGACGAAAAACTGTTTTTT.

V usage is TRBV7-7 and J usage is TRBJ2-3, with D perhaps matching TRBD2 (5 bases). Trimming shortened V by 5 bases and J by 0 bases, and 12 bases separated the two germline ends. The CDR3 spans 15 residues. Germline CDR1 reads SSHAT; CDR2 reads FNYEAQ (reference sequence). CDR3 in amino acids: CASSRLPISTDTQYF. DNA of the CDR3: TGTGCCAGCAGCCGACTACCTATAAGCACAGATACGCAGTATTTT. The variable domain in full, completed from reference TRBV7-7 and TRBJ2-3, reads GAGVSQSPRYKVTKRGQDVTLRCDPISSHATLYWYQQALGQGPEFLTYFNYEAQPDKSGLPSDRFSAERPEGSISTLTIQRTEQRDSAMYRCASSRLPISTDTQYFGPGTRLTVL.

J is TRBJ2-1 and V is TRBV29-1, with D possibly matching TRBD2 (6 bases). V was clipped by 5 bases and J by 3 bases, with 11 bases between them. Germline V gene lookup returns CDR1 SQVTM and CDR2 ANQGSEA. The CDR3 loop spans 13 amino acids. In nucleotides, the CDR3 is TGCAGCGTTAGATCCGGGGGCTACAATGAGCAGTTCTTC. Its protein product is CSVRSGGYNEQFF.

The rearrangement links TRBV28 to TRBJ2-7; 10 bases line up with TRBD2. The CDR3 loop spans 16 amino acids. The V segment lost 3 bases and the J segment 3 bases; nucleotides outside the gene matches: 8. CDR1 is MDHEN, CDR2 SYDVKM, per germline. CDR3 residues: CASSFLWTSGIYEQYF. CDR3 bases: TGTGCCAGCAGTTTTCTTTGGACTAGCGGTATCTACGAGCAGTACTTC.

The CDR3 protein is CASSRGQGDTGELFF. DNA of the CDR3: TGTGCCAGTAGTAGGGGACAGGGGGACACCGGGGAGCTGTTTTTT. This sequence joins TRBV19 and TRBJ2-2; 11 bases align to TRBD1. Germline loops: CDR1 LNHDA, CDR2 SQIVND (reference sequence). V lost 4 bases, J lost 3 bases, and 1 base stayed unmatched. The CDR3 has 15 residues.

This clone has only a few counts. The CDR3 nucleotides are TGTGCCAGCAGGTCGAGGGGGGTCCACGAGCAGTACTTC. It encodes CASRSRGVHEQYF. This chain joins TRBV7-8 and TRBJ2-7, with D perhaps matching TRBD1 or TRBD2 (6 bases each). CDR1 and CDR2 from the germline V gene are SGHVS and FQNEAQ. The CDR3 length is 13 residues. With 6 bases removed from V and 5 bases from J, the gap between germline ends came to 14 bases.

V and J are TRBV2 and TRBJ2-1, with a possible D match to TRBD2 (5 bases). Germline assignment: CDR1 SNHLY and CDR2 FYNNEI. This CDR3 is 15 amino acids long. V gave up 2 bases and J gave up 5 bases, with 13 bases separating them. The CDR3 sequence: CASSESASFNNEQFF. The DNA for the CDR3 is TGTGCCAGCAGTGAATCGGCTAGCTTTAACAATGAGCAGTTCTTC.

V is TRBV19 and J is TRBJ2-7; D uncertain. V was trimmed by 5 bases and J by 5 bases, leaving 10 bases between them. Germline V lookup: CDR1 LNHDA, CDR2 SQIVND (reference sequence). The length of the CDR3 is 12 residues. CDR3 nucleotides: TGTGCCAGTAGTGTGAAGAGTAACGAGCAGTACTTC. Translation: CASSVKSNEQYF.

This clone appeared a few times. V is TRBV4-1 and J is TRBJ2-6; weak D call: TRBD2 (5 bases). Germline-derived CDR1 and CDR2 are MGHRA and YSYEKL. Trimming left V 0 bases short and J 3 bases short, with 6 bases between. CDR3 length: 15 amino acids. CDR3 protein: CASSQELVGANVLTF. CDR3 nucleotide sequence: TGCGCCAGCAGCCAAGAACTAGTTGGGGCCAACGTCCTGACTTTC.

J is TRBJ2-3 and V is TRBV5-1, with 16 bases fitting TRBD2. Germline V lookup: CDR1 SGHRS, CDR2 YFSETQ. Trimming cost V 3 bases and J 2 bases; bases outside gene matches: 6. The length of the CDR3 is 18 residues. The CDR3 loop reads CASSWGLAGGPVTDTQYF. The CDR3 nucleotides read TGCGCCAGCAGCTGGGGACTAGCGGGAGGGCCGGTCACAGATACGCAGTATTTT. The full variable domain, rest sourced from reference TRBV5-1 and TRBJ2-3, is KAGVTQTPRYLIKTRGQQVTLSCSPISGHRSVSWYQQTPGQGLQFLFEYFSETQRNKGNFPGRFSGRQFSNSRSEMNVSTLELGDSALYLCASSWGLAGGPVTDTQYFGPGTRLTVL.

This chain uses TRBV11-2 with TRBJ2-1, with 14 bases aligning to TRBD2. The V segment lost 1 base and the J segment 9 bases; nucleotides outside the gene matches: 11. CDR3 length equals 18 residues. CDR1 SGHAT and CDR2 FQNNGV come from the germline V gene. The CDR3 bases are TGTGCCAGCAGCTTAGGTATAGGGACTAGCGGGAGAATAAGTGAGCAGTTCTTC. It yields the protein CASSLGIGTSGRISEQFF. Supplemented by reference TRBV11-2 and TRBJ2-1, the full variable domain reads EAGVAQSPRYKIIEKRQSVAFWCNPISGHATLYWYQQILGQGPKLLIQFQNNGVVDDSQLPKDRFSAERLKGVDSTLKIQPAKLEDSAVYLCASSLGIGTSGRISEQFFGPGTRLTVL.

This clone came up once. The V call is TRBV9, the J call TRBJ2-1, with TRBD2 identical over 10 bases. The CDR3 length is 15 residues. V lost 2 bases, J lost 5 bases, and 4 bases stayed unmatched. Germline-derived CDR1 and CDR2 are SGDLS and YYNGEE. The CDR3 coding sequence is TGTGCCAGCAGCGTCGGACTAGCGGCTGACAATGAGCAGTTCTTC. This sequence encodes CASSVGLAADNEQFF.

The table lists this clone with a count of one. This same CDR3 is encoded by further DNA sequences in the sample. The DNA for the CDR3 is TGTGCCAGTAGTATCGGGACAGGGGGCGAGCAGTACTTC. It encodes CASSIGTGGEQYF. This sequence joins TRBV19 and TRBJ2-7, with 11 bases that match TRBD1. V was clipped by 3 bases and J by 6 bases; unmatched bases: 1. This CDR3 has 13 residues. Per germline, CDR1 LNHDA and CDR2 SQIVND (reference sequence).

The V call is TRBV9, the J call TRBJ2-7; possibly TRBD1 for D (6 bases). The V gene lost 0 bases and the J gene lost 2 bases, with 9 bases spanning the gap. CDR3 size: 14 residues. CDR1 SGDLS and CDR2 YYNGEE come from the germline V gene. The CDR3 loop is CASSVDRATYEQYF. As DNA, the CDR3 is TGTGCCAGCAGCGTAGACAGGGCAACCTACGAGCAGTACTTC.